These 11 T cell receptor beta chains share one sample of origin, sequenced in a study of coeliac disease. Repertoires were generated with immunoSEQ multiplex PCR, while TCRdb's copy carries only in-frame clones and drops some. The repertoire consists of several thousand clones, with over 60% occurring once and the leading ten covering 5.5% to 7.5%. The sequencing input was lamina propria lymphocytes from the gut. The receptor source for this set is a man aged 25 to 45 with celiac disease.

The table lists this clone with a count of one. CDR3 region: CASSLLGGQDRAQYF. CDR3 nucleotides: TGTGCCAGCAGTTTATTGGGGGGACAGGACAGGGCCCAGTACTTC. The J gene is TRBJ2-5, the V gene TRBV27, with 8 bases that match TRBD1. Unmatched junction bases numbered 10, after V lost 1 base and J lost 9 bases. The CDR3 runs to 15 residues. Germline V gene data show CDR1 as MNHEY and CDR2 as SMNVEV (reference sequence).

This sequence joins TRBV9 and TRBJ2-1, with 9 positions matching TRBD2. Germline assignment: CDR1 SGDLS and CDR2 YYNGEE. V was pared by 0 bases and J by 0 bases, with 4 bases of the junction left unmatched. The CDR3 spans 17 residues. This CDR3 reads CASSVGSGSSSYNEQFF. The CDR3 nucleotides read TGTGCCAGCAGCGTAGGTAGCGGGAGTAGCTCCTACAATGAGCAGTTCTTC.

The chain carries TRBV7-3 and TRBJ2-5; TRBD2 matches at 9 bases. The CDR3 contains 16 residues. V shed 1 base, J shed 5 bases, and the junction held 8 bases outside the gene matches. Germline V gene sequence: CDR1 SGHTA, CDR2 FQGTGA. CDR3 nucleotide sequence: TGTGCCAGCAGCTTAAGTTGGCGGGGGGGCCGGGAGACCCAGTACTTC. Its protein is CASSLSWRGGRETQYF.

The genes are TRBV5-1 and TRBJ2-7, with TRBD1 identical over 11 bases. Trimming at V came to 4 bases and at J to 4 bases, leaving 4 bases not matched to a gene. The germline V gene encodes CDR1 SGHRS and CDR2 YFSETQ. There are 14 residues in the CDR3. CDR3 protein: CASSPGQGAYEQYF. DNA of the CDR3: TGCGCCAGCAGCCCTGGACAGGGGGCATACGAGCAGTACTTC.

This chain links TRBV28 with TRBJ1-2, with TRBD1 identical over 9 bases. The CDR3 loop spans 14 amino acids. Germline V gives CDR1 MDHEN, CDR2 SYDVKM. The ends lost 4 bases at V and 5 bases at J; junction bases unmatched: 5. The CDR3 region is CASSSPGQGYGYTF. DNA for the CDR3: TGTGCCAGCAGTTCACCGGGACAGGGATATGGCTACACCTTC.

The rearrangement joins TRBV5-1 to TRBJ1-2, with TRBD1 matching 7 bases. Germline lookup yields CDR1 SGHRS and CDR2 YFSETQ. V was pared by 2 bases and J by 5 bases, with 9 bases of the junction left unmatched. The CDR3 is made up of 15 amino acids. As DNA, the CDR3 is TGCGCCAGCAGCTTACCCCTACAGGGGATTTATGGCTACACCTTC. Translation: CASSLPLQGIYGYTF.

This clone has a single count. V usage is TRBV30 and J usage is TRBJ2-7, with a possible D match to TRBD2 (6 bases). Trimming shortened V by 0 bases and J by 7 bases, and 25 bases separated the two germline ends. Looked up from germline, CDR1 is GTSNPN and CDR2 is SVGIG (reference sequence). This CDR3 has 17 amino acids. CDR3 DNA: TGTGCCTGGAGTGTACGGGGAAGGGGCCTTTTCGCGGGGGAGCAGTACTTC. Its translation: CAWSVRGRGLFAGEQYF.

By sample share, this clone is hyperexpanded. This rearrangement joins TRBV2 to TRBJ2-7; D unclear. CDR3 length: 12 residues. V was trimmed by 5 bases and J by 2 bases, leaving 7 bases between them. Germline CDR1 SNHLY, CDR2 FYNNEI. CDR3 nucleotides: TGTGCCAGCAGTCCAAACACCTACGAGCAGTACTTC. Residues: CASSPNTYEQYF. Drawing the rest from reference TRBV2 and TRBJ2-7, the complete variable domain is EPEVTQTPSHQVTQMGQEVILRCVPISNHLYFYWYRQILGQKVEFLVSFYNNEISEKSEIFDDQFSVERPDGSNFTLKIRSTKLEDSAMYFCASSPNTYEQYFGPGTRLTVT.

V gene TRBV7-9 combines with J gene TRBJ2-7, with TRBD2 identical over 8 bases. The CDR3 is 16 residues long. Per germline, CDR1 SEHNR and CDR2 FQNEAQ (reference sequence). V was pared by 1 base and J by 3 bases, with 8 bases of the junction left unmatched. CDR3 loop: CASSLGVYGGDYEQYF. The CDR3 DNA reads as TGTGCCAGCAGCTTAGGAGTTTACGGGGGGGACTACGAGCAGTACTTC.

This chain uses TRBV2 with TRBJ2-1; 11 bases line up with TRBD2. V was clipped by 6 bases and J by 2 bases; unmatched bases: 6. This CDR3 is built from 16 residues. Germline CDR1 reads SNHLY; CDR2 reads FYNNEI. The CDR3 is CASRAAGLAAYNEQFF. The CDR3 DNA reads TGTGCCAGCAGAGCAGCGGGACTAGCGGCCTACAATGAGCAGTTCTTC.

CDR3 nucleotides: TGTGCCAGCAGCTTACTACAACAGGGCCACGAGCAGTACTTC. It codes for CASSLLQQGHEQYF. V gene TRBV11-1 combines with J gene TRBJ2-7; TRBD1 might be the D (6 bases). The ends were cut back, 2 bases at V and 5 bases at J, with 13 bases in the middle. This CDR3 spans 14 amino acids. Looked up from germline, CDR1 is SGHAT and CDR2 is FQDESV (reference sequence).